The entry below describes one TCR beta chain. As yet, its antigen is unknown. Investigators excluded patients with uncontrolled infection, other autoimmune disease, pregnancy or lactation. This sample is drawn from a study of T cells in Graves' hyperthyroidism and ophthalmopathy. Whole-study results and caveats: Through a model of 13 V-J features, ophthalmopathy was separated from stable hyperthyroidism.

Amplified TCR beta CDR3 regions came from RNA transcripts. The TCR CDR3 was amplified in a first-round RT-PCR using the HTBI primer set. TCRdb recomputed calls from the multiplex PCR reads with MiXCR, one row per CDR3 protein. The sample lists about 480,000 distinct CDR3 sequences; around an eighth were seen once. There are 16 residues in the CDR3. Per germline, CDR1 SGHDN and CDR2 FVKESK. V was clipped by 1 base and J by 4 bases, with 15 bases between them. Sequenced input: blood. The receptor's source is a woman under 30 with Graves' hyperthyroidism. This chain uses TRBV14 with TRBJ2-3; perhaps TRBD2 as D (5 bases). The chain's CDR3 is CASSQGYSEGADTQYF. DNA for the CDR3: TGTGCCAGCAGCCAAGGGTACAGCGAGGGTGCAGATACGCAGTATTTT.